Each of the 6 T cell receptor beta chains below was sequenced from the same sample in a study of blood T cell repertoires in COVID-19. The method was immunoSEQ multiplex PCR; TCRdb's version includes in-frame clones alone and lacks a portion of them. The sample holds 260,000 or so clones, about four fifths seen once. The sample comprised PBMCs or T cells enriched from blood (not recorded which). The source of these receptors is a middle-aged woman who had been exposed to COVID-19.

The genes are TRBV2 and TRBJ1-4; 9 bases are shared with TRBD1. This CDR3 spans 15 amino acids. Germline CDR1 is SNHLY and CDR2 is FYNNEI. The V gene end was trimmed by 11 bases and the J gene end by 0 bases; junction bases not matched to a gene: 7. The CDR3 nucleotides are TGTGCCGTCAGGAGACAGGGGGCAACTAATGAAAAACTGTTTTTT. Translated, it gives CAVRRQGATNEKLFF.

The chain recombines TRBV7-2 with TRBJ1-1, with 8 nucleotides matching TRBD1. Germline V lookup: CDR1 SGHTA, CDR2 FQGNSA. Trimming took 3 bases from V and 8 from J; bases not matched to a gene: 5. The CDR3 consists of 13 residues. The CDR3 DNA reads TGTGCCAGCAGCTTCCCTAGACAGGGGGAAGCTTTCTTT. It yields the protein CASSFPRQGEAFF.

This chain uses TRBV11-3 with TRBJ2-3; 9 nucleotides align to TRBD2. The CDR3 totals 15 residues. J lost 3 bases, V lost 5 bases, and 6 bases had no gene match. Germline lookup yields CDR1 SGHNT and CDR2 YENEEA. DNA of the CDR3: TGTGCCAGCAGCGAAGGAGCGGGGGGAACAGATACGCAGTATTTT. It codes for CASSEGAGGTDTQYF.

The V call is TRBV2, the J call TRBJ1-4, with a possible D match to TRBD1 (5 bases). Trimming shortened V by 6 bases and J by 8 bases, and 16 bases separated the two germline ends. This CDR3 is 14 amino acids long. In germline, CDR1 is SNHLY, CDR2 FYNNEI. DNA for the CDR3: TGTGCCAGCAGACCTCCTGGGGCTTGGGAAAAACTGTTTTTT. Amino acid sequence: CASRPPGAWEKLFF. Combining the CDR3 with reference TRBV2 and TRBJ1-4 gives the whole variable domain EPEVTQTPSHQVTQMGQEVILRCVPISNHLYFYWYRQILGQKVEFLVSFYNNEISEKSEIFDDQFSVERPDGSNFTLKIRSTKLEDSAMYFCASRPPGAWEKLFFGSGTQLSVL.

This chain joins TRBV5-1 and TRBJ2-2, with a possible D match to TRBD1 (6 bases). V was pared by 1 base and J by 5 bases, with 9 bases between. This CDR3 is built from 14 residues. The germline V gene encodes CDR1 SGHRS and CDR2 YFSETQ. CDR3 DNA sequence: TGCGCCAGCAGCTTGATACAGGGAACCGGGGAGCTGTTTTTT. Amino acids: CASSLIQGTGELFF.

This clone has only a few counts. V and J are TRBV5-4 and TRBJ1-1; D ambiguous. V was shortened by 4 bases and J by 1 base, with 17 bases between the two germline ends. The CDR3 loop spans 16 amino acids. Germline V CDR1 and CDR2: SGHNT, YYREEE (reference sequence). CDR3 sequence: CASSPEFGRRNTEAFF. In DNA form, the CDR3 reads TGTGCCAGCAGCCCAGAGTTTGGGAGACGGAACACTGAAGCTTTCTTT.